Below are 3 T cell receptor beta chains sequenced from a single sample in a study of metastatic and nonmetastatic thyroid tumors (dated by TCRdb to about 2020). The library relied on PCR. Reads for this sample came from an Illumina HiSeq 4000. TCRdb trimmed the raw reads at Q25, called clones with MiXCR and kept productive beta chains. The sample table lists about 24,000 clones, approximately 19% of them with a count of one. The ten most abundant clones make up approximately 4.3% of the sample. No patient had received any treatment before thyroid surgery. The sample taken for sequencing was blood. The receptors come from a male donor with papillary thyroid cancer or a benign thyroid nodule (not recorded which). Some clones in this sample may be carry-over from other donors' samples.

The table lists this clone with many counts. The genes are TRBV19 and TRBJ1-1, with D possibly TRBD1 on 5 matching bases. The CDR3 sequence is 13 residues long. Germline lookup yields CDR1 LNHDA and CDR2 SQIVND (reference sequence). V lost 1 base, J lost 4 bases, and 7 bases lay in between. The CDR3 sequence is CASSIGGGTEAFF. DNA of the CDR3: TGTGCCAGTAGTATAGGGGGGGGCACTGAAGCTTTCTTT.

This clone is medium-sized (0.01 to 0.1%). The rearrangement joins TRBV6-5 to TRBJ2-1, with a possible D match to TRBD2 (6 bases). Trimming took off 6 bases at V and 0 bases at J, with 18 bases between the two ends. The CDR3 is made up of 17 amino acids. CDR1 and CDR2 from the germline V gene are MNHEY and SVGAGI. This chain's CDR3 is CASRPSIAESSYNEQFF. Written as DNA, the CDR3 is TGTGCCAGCAGACCCTCAATAGCGGAAAGCTCCTACAATGAGCAGTTCTTC.

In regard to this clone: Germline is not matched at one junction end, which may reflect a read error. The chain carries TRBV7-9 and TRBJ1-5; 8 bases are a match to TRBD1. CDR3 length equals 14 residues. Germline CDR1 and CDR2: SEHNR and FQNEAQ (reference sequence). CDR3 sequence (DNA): TGTGCCAGCAGCACGACAGGGGATAATCAGCCACAGCATTTT. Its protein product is CASSTTGDNQPQHF.